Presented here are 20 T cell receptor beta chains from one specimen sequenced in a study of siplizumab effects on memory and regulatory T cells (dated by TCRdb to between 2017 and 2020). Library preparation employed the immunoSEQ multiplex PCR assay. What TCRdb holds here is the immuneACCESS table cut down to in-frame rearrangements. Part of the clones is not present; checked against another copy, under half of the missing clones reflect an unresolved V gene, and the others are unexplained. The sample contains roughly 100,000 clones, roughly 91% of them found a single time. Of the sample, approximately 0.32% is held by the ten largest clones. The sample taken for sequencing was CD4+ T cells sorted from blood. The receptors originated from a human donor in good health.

The CDR3 is CASSPPAGPDTQYF. CDR3 DNA sequence: TGTGCCAGCTCACCCCCGGCGGGTCCAGATACGCAGTATTTT. The chain combines TRBV18 with TRBJ2-3, with D perhaps TRBD2 (5 bases). Germline loops: CDR1 KGHSH, CDR2 LQKENI. The CDR3 sequence is 14 residues long. Trimming stripped 3 bases from V and 4 bases from J, with 11 bases between. The full variable domain, completed using reference TRBV18 and TRBJ2-3, is NAGVMQNPRHLVRRRGQEARLRCSPMKGHSHVYWYRQLPEEGLKFMVYLQKENIIDESGMPKERFSAEFPKEGPSILRIQQVVRGDSAAYFCASSPPAGPDTQYFGPGTRLTVL.

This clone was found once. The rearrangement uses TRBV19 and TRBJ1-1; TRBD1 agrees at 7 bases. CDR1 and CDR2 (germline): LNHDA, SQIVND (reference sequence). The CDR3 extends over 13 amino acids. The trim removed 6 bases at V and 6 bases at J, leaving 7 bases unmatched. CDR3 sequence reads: CASRGTEPPEAFF. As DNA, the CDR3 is TGTGCCAGTAGAGGGACAGAGCCTCCTGAAGCTTTCTTT. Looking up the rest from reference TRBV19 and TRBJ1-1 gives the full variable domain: DGGITQSPKYLFRKEGQNVTLSCEQNLNHDAMYWYRQDPGQGLRLIYYSQIVNDFQKGDIAEGYSVSREKKESFPLTVTSAQKNPTAFYLCASRGTEPPEAFFGQGTRLTVV.

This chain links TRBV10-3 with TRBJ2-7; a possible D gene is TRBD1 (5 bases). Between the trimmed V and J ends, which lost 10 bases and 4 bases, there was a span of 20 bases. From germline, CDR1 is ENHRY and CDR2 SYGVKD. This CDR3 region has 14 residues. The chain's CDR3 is CATKGSATLYEQYF. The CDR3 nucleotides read TGTGCCACCAAGGGGTCCGCAACTTTATACGAGCAGTACTTC.

In nucleotides, the CDR3 is TGTGCCAGTAGTAACACCGGGACAGGGATAATTGGCTATGGCTACACCTTC. This codes for CASSNTGTGIIGYGYTF. J is TRBJ1-2 and V is TRBV19; TRBD1 agrees at 9 bases. The CDR3 totals 17 residues. CDR1 and CDR2 from the germline V gene are LNHDA and SQIVND (reference sequence). V gave up 4 bases and J gave up 4 bases; unmatched junction bases: 13.

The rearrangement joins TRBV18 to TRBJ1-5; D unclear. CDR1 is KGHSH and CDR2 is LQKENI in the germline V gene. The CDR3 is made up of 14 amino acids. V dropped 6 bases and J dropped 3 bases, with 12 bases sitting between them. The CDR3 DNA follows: TGTGCCAGCTCCTCCGGACGGAACAATCAGCCCCAGCATTTT. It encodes CASSSGRNNQPQHF. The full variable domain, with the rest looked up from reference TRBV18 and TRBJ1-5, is NAGVMQNPRHLVRRRGQEARLRCSPMKGHSHVYWYRQLPEEGLKFMVYLQKENIIDESGMPKERFSAEFPKEGPSILRIQQVVRGDSAAYFCASSSGRNNQPQHFGDGTRLSIL.

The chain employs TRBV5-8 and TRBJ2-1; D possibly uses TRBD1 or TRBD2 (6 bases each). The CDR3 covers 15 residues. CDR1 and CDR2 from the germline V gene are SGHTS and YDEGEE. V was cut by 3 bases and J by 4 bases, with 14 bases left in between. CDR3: CASSSRGDFYNEQFF. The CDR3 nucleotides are TGTGCCAGCAGCTCAAGGGGGGACTTTTACAATGAGCAGTTCTTC.

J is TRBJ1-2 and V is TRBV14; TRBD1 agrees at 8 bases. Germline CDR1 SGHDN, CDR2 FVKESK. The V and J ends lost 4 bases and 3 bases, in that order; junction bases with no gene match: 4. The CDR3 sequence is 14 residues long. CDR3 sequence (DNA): TGTGCCAGCAGCCTACTACAGGGGGACTATGGCTACACCTTC. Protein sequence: CASSLLQGDYGYTF. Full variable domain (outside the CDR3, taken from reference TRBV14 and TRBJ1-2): EAGVTQFPSHSVIEKGQTVTLRCDPISGHDNLYWYRRVMGKEIKFLLHFVKESKQDESGMPNNRFLAERTGGTYSTLKVQPAELEDSGVYFCASSLLQGDYGYTFGSGTRLTVV.

This CDR3 reads CASRGGSYNEQFF. CDR3 bases: TGTGCCAGCAGGGGGGGCTCCTACAATGAGCAGTTCTTC. The chain uses TRBV6-1 and TRBJ2-1, with D maybe TRBD2 (6 bases). Germline values: CDR1 MNHNS, CDR2 SASEGT. The CDR3 is made up of 13 amino acids. V was pared by 6 bases and J by 0 bases, with 6 bases between.

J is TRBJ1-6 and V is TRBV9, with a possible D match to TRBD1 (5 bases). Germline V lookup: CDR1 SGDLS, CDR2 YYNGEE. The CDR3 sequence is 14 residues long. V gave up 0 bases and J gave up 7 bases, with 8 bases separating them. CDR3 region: CASSVEGHNSPLHF. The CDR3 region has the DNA TGTGCCAGCAGCGTAGAGGGGCACAATTCACCCCTCCACTTT.

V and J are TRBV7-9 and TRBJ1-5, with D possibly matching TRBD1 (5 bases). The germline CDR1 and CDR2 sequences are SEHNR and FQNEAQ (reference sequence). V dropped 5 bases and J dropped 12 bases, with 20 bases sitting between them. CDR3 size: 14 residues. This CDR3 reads CASSHDQGPGLQHF. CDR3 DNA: TGTGCCAGCAGCCACGACCAAGGGCCGGGACTCCAGCATTTT.

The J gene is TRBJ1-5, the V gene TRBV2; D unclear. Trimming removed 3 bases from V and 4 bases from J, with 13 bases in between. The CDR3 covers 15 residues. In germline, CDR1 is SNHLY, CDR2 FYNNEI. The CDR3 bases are TGTGCCAGCAGTGATACAGCTTACCCTAATCAGCCCCAGCATTTT. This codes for CASSDTAYPNQPQHF.

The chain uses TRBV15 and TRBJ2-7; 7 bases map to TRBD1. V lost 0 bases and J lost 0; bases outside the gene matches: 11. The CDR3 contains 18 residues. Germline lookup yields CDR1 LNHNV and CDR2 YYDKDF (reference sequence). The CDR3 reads CATSRDQGGTVSSYEQYF. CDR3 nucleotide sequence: TGTGCCACCAGCAGAGATCAAGGTGGGACAGTGAGCTCCTACGAGCAGTACTTC.

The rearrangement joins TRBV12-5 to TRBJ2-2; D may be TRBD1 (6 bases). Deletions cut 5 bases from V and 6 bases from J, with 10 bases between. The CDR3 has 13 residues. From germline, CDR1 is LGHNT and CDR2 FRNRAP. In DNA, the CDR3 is TGTGCTAGTGGTATGACAGGAGCCGGGGAGCTGTTTTTT. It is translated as CASGMTGAGELFF.

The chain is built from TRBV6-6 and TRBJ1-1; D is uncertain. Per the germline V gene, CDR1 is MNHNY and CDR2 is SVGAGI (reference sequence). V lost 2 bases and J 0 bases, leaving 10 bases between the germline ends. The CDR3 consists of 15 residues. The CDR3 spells CASSYRPLVNTEAFF. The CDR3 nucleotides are TGTGCCAGCAGTTACCGCCCGTTGGTGAACACTGAAGCTTTCTTT.

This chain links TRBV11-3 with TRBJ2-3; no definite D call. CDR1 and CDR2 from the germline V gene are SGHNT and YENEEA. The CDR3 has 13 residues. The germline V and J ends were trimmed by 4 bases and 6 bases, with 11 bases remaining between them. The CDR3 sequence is CASSSPIGDTQYF. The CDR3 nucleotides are TGTGCCAGCAGCTCCCCCATCGGGGATACGCAGTATTTT.

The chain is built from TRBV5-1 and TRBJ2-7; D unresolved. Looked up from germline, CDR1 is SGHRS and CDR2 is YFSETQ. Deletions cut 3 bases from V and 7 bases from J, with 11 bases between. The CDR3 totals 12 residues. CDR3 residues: CASSSTFGEQYF. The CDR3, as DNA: TGCGCCAGCAGCTCCACGTTTGGGGAGCAGTACTTC.

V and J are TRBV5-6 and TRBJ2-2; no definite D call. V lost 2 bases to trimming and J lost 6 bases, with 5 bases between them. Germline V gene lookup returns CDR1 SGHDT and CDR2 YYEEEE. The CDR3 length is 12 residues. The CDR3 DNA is TGTGCCAGCAGCTTCTGGGCCGGGGAGCTGTTTTTT. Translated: CASSFWAGELFF.

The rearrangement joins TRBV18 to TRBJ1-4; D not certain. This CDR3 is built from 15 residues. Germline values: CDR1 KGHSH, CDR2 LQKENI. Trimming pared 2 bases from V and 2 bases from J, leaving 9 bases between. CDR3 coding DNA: TGTGCCAGCTCACCAAGAGGGCTCACTAATGAAAAACTGTTTTTT. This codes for CASSPRGLTNEKLFF.

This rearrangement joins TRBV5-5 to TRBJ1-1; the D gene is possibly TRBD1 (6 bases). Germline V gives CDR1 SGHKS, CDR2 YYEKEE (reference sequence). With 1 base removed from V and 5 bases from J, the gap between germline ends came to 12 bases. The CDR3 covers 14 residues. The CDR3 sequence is CASSLLNRATEAFF. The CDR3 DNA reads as TGTGCCAGCAGCTTGCTAAACAGGGCTACTGAAGCTTTCTTT.

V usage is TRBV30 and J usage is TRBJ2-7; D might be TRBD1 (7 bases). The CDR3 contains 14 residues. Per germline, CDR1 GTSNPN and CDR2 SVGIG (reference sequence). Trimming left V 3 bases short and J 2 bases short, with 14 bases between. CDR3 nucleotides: TGTGCCTGGAGCATTCCAGGGGGGCCCTACGAGCAGTACTTC. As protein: CAWSIPGGPYEQYF. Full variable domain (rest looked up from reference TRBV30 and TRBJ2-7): SQTIHQWPATLVQPVGSPLSLECTVEGTSNPNLYWYRQAAGRGLQLLFYSVGIGQISSEVPQNLSASRPQDRQFILSSKKLLLSDSGFYLCAWSIPGGPYEQYFGPGTRLTVT.